This entry lists 19 T cell receptor beta chains sequenced from one sample in a study of metastatic and nonmetastatic thyroid tumors. Patients had received no treatment of any kind before thyroid surgery. TCRdb re-called the PCR reads with MiXCR. The sample yields some 29,000 clones, 16% seen once. The sample taken for sequencing was blood. The receptors derive from a female donor with papillary thyroid cancer or a benign thyroid nodule (not recorded which). Some clones in this sample may be carry-over from other donors' samples.

This clone was seen repeatedly, ten times or more. For the CDR3, the DNA is TGCGCCAGCAATCTAGGAGGAAACACCGGGGAGCTGTTTTTT. The encoded protein is CASNLGGNTGELFF. This chain uses TRBV5-1 with TRBJ2-2, with TRBD2 as a possible D gene (5 bases). The CDR3 is made up of 14 amino acids. V was cut by 6 bases and J by 2 bases, with 11 bases left in between. Per germline, CDR1 SGHRS and CDR2 YFSETQ.

This clone was detected many times. The chain combines TRBV5-5 with TRBJ2-3; 11 positions agree with TRBD2. CDR1 is SGHKS, CDR2 YYEKEE, per germline (reference sequence). This CDR3 comprises 15 residues. With 1 base clipped from V and 5 bases from J, the junction kept 3 bases outside the gene matches. CDR3 amino acids: CASSLFGTSGDTQYF. As DNA, the CDR3 is TGTGCCAGCAGCTTGTTCGGGACTAGCGGAGATACGCAGTATTTT.

This clone was recorded many times. V gene TRBV29-1 combines with J gene TRBJ1-1; no clear D gene. With 7 bases removed from V and 8 bases from J, the gap between germline ends came to 20 bases. The CDR3 loop spans 13 amino acids. CDR1 and CDR2 (germline): SQVTM, ANQGSEA. The CDR3 is CSASRSPDPEAFF. The CDR3, as DNA: TGCAGCGCCTCCAGGAGCCCTGACCCGGAAGCTTTCTTT. Using reference TRBV29-1 and TRBJ1-1 for the parts outside the CDR3, the full variable domain is SAVISQKPSRDICQRGTSLTIQCQVDSQVTMMFWYRQQPGQSLTLIATANQGSEATYESGFVIDKFPISRPNLTFSTLTVSNMSPEDSSIYLCSASRSPDPEAFFGQGTRLTVV.

This clone was seen repeatedly, ten times or more. The chain recombines TRBV2 with TRBJ1-1; D unclear. CDR1 is SNHLY, CDR2 FYNNEI, per germline. This CDR3 region has 14 residues. V was cut by 2 bases and J by 1 base, with 8 bases left in between. The CDR3 DNA reads as TGTGCCAGCAGTGAATTGGGGTGGAACACTGAAGCTTTCTTT. Protein: CASSELGWNTEAFF.

The chain carries TRBV6-2 or TRBV6-3 and TRBJ1-2, with D unresolved. The CDR3 loop spans 13 amino acids. Trimming left V 7 bases short and J 4 bases short, with 13 bases between. Germline CDR1 reads MNHEY; CDR2 reads SVGEGT. The CDR3 DNA is TGTGCCAGCACCTCCGGGTTGTTCTATGGCTACACCTTC. Its protein is CASTSGLFYGYTF.

This clone has a handful of counts. Mismatch with germline at one junction end may stem from a read error. Other nucleotide sequences from this sample produce the same CDR3. The chain recombines TRBV7-6 with TRBJ2-5; 16 bases match TRBD2. This CDR3 has 18 amino acids. CDR1 SGHVS and CDR2 FNYEAQ come from the germline V gene. The DNA for the CDR3 is TGTGCCAGCAGCTTCCACGGGACTAGCGGGAGGGCCGTGGAGACACAGTACTTC. Translation: CASSFHGTSGRAVETQYF.

By frequency in the sample, this clone is medium-sized. V usage is TRBV5-1 and J usage is TRBJ2-1; 11 bases match TRBD2. V shed 4 bases, J shed 3 bases, and the junction held 3 bases outside the gene matches. Germline V gives CDR1 SGHRS, CDR2 YFSETQ. The CDR3 runs 15 residues. The CDR3 DNA is TGCGCCAGCAGCCCAGGGACTAGCGGCTACAATGAGCAGTTCTTC. Amino acids: CASSPGTSGYNEQFF.

The chain combines TRBV6-1 with TRBJ2-5, with no clear D. Germline V gene sequence: CDR1 MNHNS, CDR2 SASEGT. This CDR3 has 13 residues. The germline V and J ends were trimmed by 7 bases and 11 bases, with 20 bases remaining between them. The CDR3 spells CASNQEPQRAQYF. The CDR3 DNA sequence: TGTGCCAGCAACCAGGAGCCCCAAAGGGCTCAGTACTTC.

For this clone: The junction differs from germline at one of its ends, possibly a read error. The V and J genes are TRBV24-1 and TRBJ2-7; TRBD2 aligns across 7 bases. CDR3 length: 18 amino acids. Germline loops: CDR1 KGHDR, CDR2 SFDVKD. The DNA of the CDR3 is TGTGCCACCAGTGATGACAGACCCCTTCCGGGAGGTTCCTACGAGCAGCACTTC. Translating it yields CATSDDRPLPGGSYEQHF.

This clone was detected ten times or more. The chain combines TRBV19 with TRBJ2-1; 7 bases fit TRBD2. The V segment lost 1 base and the J segment 4 bases; nucleotides outside the gene matches: 4. Germline V lookup: CDR1 LNHDA, CDR2 SQIVND (reference sequence). The CDR3 runs to 15 residues. CDR3 nucleotide sequence: TGTGCCAGTAGTATAGGTCTAGCGGAGTACAATGAGCAGTTCTTC. It is translated as CASSIGLAEYNEQFF.

This clone showed up many times. J is TRBJ1-3 and V is TRBV12-3 or TRBV12-4; a weak D match, TRBD1 (6 bases). The CDR3 extends over 14 amino acids. V was trimmed by 7 bases and J by 0 bases, leaving 10 bases between them. CDR3 protein: CASMGHNSGNTIYF. The CDR3 DNA reads as TGTGCCAGCATGGGACACAACTCTGGAAACACCATATATTTT.

The rearrangement joins TRBV9 to TRBJ2-3, with 10 positions matching TRBD2. The CDR3 consists of 12 residues. V gave up 3 bases and J gave up 10 bases; unmatched junction bases: 2. Germline V gives CDR1 SGDLS, CDR2 YYNGEE. CDR3 DNA: TGTGCCAGCAGCGCAGGACTAGCGGCGCAGTATTTT. It specifies CASSAGLAAQYF.

In this sample, this clone turned up many times. The chain employs TRBV9 and TRBJ2-5; tentatively, D is TRBD1 or TRBD2 (7 bases each). This CDR3 contains 15 residues. CDR1 is SGDLS, CDR2 YYNGEE, per germline. Trimming cost V 0 bases and J 4 bases, with 13 bases left between them. CDR3 loop: CASSVGQGGGETQYF. The CDR3 DNA reads as TGTGCCAGCAGCGTAGGTCAGGGGGGGGGAGAGACCCAGTACTTC.

This clone was detected many times. V gene TRBV5-1 combines with J gene TRBJ2-1, with 8 nucleotides matching TRBD1. The CDR3 totals 15 residues. Germline CDR1 is SGHRS and CDR2 is YFSETQ. The V and J ends lost 6 bases and 3 bases, in that order; junction bases with no gene match: 8. This chain's CDR3 is CASTRGQGSYNEQFF. In nucleotides, the CDR3 is TGCGCCAGCACACGCGGACAGGGAAGCTACAATGAGCAGTTCTTC.

This clone was recorded at least ten times. The CDR3 region has the DNA TGCAGTGCTAGTGATGGGGCCCCCTACGAGCAGTACTTC. Protein product: CSASDGAPYEQYF. The chain joins TRBV20-1 to TRBJ2-7, with D perhaps matching TRBD1 (5 bases). The CDR3 covers 13 residues. Germline loops: CDR1 DFQATT, CDR2 SNEGSKA (reference sequence). V shed 3 bases and J shed 2 bases, with 11 bases lying between them.

This clone was recorded at least ten times. The chain recombines TRBV7-9 with TRBJ2-7, with TRBD2 identical over 7 bases. Per germline, CDR1 SEHNR and CDR2 FQNEAQ (reference sequence). The CDR3 has 14 residues. The V segment lost 4 bases and the J segment 4 bases; nucleotides outside the gene matches: 7. This chain's CDR3 is CASSSPLALYEQYF. The CDR3 DNA reads as TGTGCCAGCAGCTCCCCACTAGCGTTGTACGAGCAGTACTTC.

This clone was detected many times. The J gene is TRBJ2-3, the V gene TRBV10-3; TRBD1 agrees at 8 bases. This CDR3 is 14 amino acids long. CDR1 and CDR2 from the germline V gene are ENHRY and SYGVKD. The ends lost 6 bases at V and 1 base at J; junction bases unmatched: 3. The CDR3 DNA sequence: TGTGCCATCAGGGACAGGGATGGCACAGATACGCAGTATTTT. Encoded protein: CAIRDRDGTDTQYF.

This clone was seen ten or more times. The CDR3 bases are TGTGCCAGCAGCTTGTGGTGGACAGGGGAAGAGACCCAGTACTTC. Its translation is CASSLWWTGEETQYF. This sequence joins TRBV5-4 and TRBJ2-5; 9 bases are shared with TRBD1. The CDR3 totals 15 residues. CDR1 and CDR2 (germline): SGHNT, YYREEE (reference sequence). The trim removed 1 base at V and 3 bases at J, leaving 4 bases unmatched.

V and J are TRBV4-1 and TRBJ1-2; perhaps TRBD1 as D (6 bases). The CDR3 is made up of 18 amino acids. Looked up from germline, CDR1 is MGHRA and CDR2 is YSYEKL. Trimming shortened V by 0 bases and J by 5 bases, and 22 bases separated the two germline ends. CDR3 bases: TGCGCCAGCAGCCAAGATAAAGTAGAGTCGGGACACGGATATGGCTACACCTTC. Translated: CASSQDKVESGHGYGYTF.